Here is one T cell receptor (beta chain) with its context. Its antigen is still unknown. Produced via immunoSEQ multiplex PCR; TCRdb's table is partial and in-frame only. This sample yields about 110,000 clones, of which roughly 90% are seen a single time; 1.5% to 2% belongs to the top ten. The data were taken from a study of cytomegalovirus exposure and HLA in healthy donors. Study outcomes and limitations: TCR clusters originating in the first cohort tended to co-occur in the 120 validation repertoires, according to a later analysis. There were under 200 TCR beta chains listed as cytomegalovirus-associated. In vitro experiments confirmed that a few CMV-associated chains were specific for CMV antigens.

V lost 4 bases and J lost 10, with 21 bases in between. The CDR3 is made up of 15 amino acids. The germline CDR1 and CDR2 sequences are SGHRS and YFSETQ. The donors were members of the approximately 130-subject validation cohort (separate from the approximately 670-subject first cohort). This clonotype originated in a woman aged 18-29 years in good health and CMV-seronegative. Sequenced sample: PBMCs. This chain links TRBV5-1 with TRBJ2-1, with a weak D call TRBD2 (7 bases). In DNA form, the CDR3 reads TGCGCCAGCAGCCTCCGTGGGGGGGCTGAGGGAGAGCAGTTCTTC. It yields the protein CASSLRGGAEGEQFF.